This T cell receptor (beta chain) was retrieved from a study of T cells in localized non-small cell lung cancer. This CDR3 contains 13 residues. Trimming took off 4 bases at V and 3 bases at J, with 10 bases between the two ends. Germline CDR1 MGHRA, CDR2 YSYEKL. Sequencing was performed with immunoSEQ multiplex PCR; in TCRdb, only in-frame clones are kept and a portion is missing. The sample records roughly 40,000 clones, 81% being singletons. The chain uses TRBV4-1 and TRBJ2-7; no clear D. This clonotype was sampled from a male donor aged 60 or over with stage II lung adenocarcinoma. Source: peripheral blood mononuclear cells, taken before any cancer treatment. This CDR3 is CASSRVPLYEQYF. The DNA for the CDR3 is TGCGCCAGCAGCCGCGTACCACTCTACGAGCAGTACTTC.